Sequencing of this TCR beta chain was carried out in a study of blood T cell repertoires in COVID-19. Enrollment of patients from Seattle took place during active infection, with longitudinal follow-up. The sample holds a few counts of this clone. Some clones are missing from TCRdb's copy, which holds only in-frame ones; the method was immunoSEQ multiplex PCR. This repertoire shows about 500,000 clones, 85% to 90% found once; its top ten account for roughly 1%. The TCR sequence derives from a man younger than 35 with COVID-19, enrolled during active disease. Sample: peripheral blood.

The CDR3, as DNA: TGCAGCGTTCGTGCCAGGACTTTTGAAGCTTTCTTT. It encodes CSVRARTFEAFF. The J gene is TRBJ1-1, the V gene TRBV29-1, with D unclear. Germline V gene lookup returns CDR1 SQVTM and CDR2 ANQGSEA. V lost 5 bases to trimming and J lost 7 bases, with 14 bases between them. The CDR3 sequence is 12 residues long. Drawing the rest from reference TRBV29-1 and TRBJ1-1, the complete variable domain is SAVISQKPSRDICQRGTSLTIQCQVDSQVTMMFWYRQQPGQSLTLIATANQGSEATYESGFVIDKFPISRPNLTFSTLTVSNMSPEDSSIYLCSVRARTFEAFFGQGTRLTVV.